Presented here are 11 T cell receptor beta chains from one specimen sequenced in a study of T-cell reconstitution after alpha-beta-depleted transplantation in children. Unique molecular identifiers were incorporated when the TCRbeta library was constructed. TCRdb re-analysed the PCR reads in MiXCR, keeping a single row per CDR3 protein. The data contain some 640,000 distinct CDR3 sequences, about 15% of them singletons. The sequencing used PBMCs from the stem cell graft donor, collected from the stem cell graft. Receptors originate from a human donor who donated a stem cell graft to a child with acute myeloid leukemia.

The chain recombines TRBV6-1 with TRBJ2-1; 7 nucleotides align to TRBD1. This CDR3 spans 15 amino acids. Germline CDR1 reads MNHNS; CDR2 reads SASEGT. V lost 4 bases, J lost 4 bases, and 7 bases stayed unmatched. Here the CDR3 DNA reads TGTGCCAGCAGTGCCCCACCCAGGGGGTACAATGAGCAGTTCTTC. Protein product: CASSAPPRGYNEQFF.

The chain recombines TRBV20-1 with TRBJ1-6; perhaps TRBD1 as D (6 bases). The CDR3 spans 12 residues. From germline, CDR1 is DFQATT and CDR2 SNEGSKA (reference sequence). Trimming left V 4 bases short and J 8 bases short, with 9 bases between. The CDR3 here is CSAKRTDSPLHF. The CDR3 DNA is TGCAGTGCTAAGCGGACAGATTCACCCCTCCACTTT.

This clonotype was found once. V gene TRBV4-2 combines with J gene TRBJ2-3; no reliable D call. CDR1 and CDR2 from the germline V gene are LGHNA and YNFKEQ. Trimming shortened V by 1 base and J by 2 bases, and 7 bases separated the two germline ends. The CDR3 is 14 residues long. The CDR3 spells CASSQARFTDTQYF. The CDR3 DNA sequence: TGTGCCAGCAGCCAAGCTAGATTCACAGATACGCAGTATTTT.

This clonotype was observed a handful of times. The chain is built from TRBV30 and TRBJ2-1; D not certain. Trimming stripped 0 bases from V and 0 bases from J, with 6 bases between. The CDR3 covers 14 residues. CDR1 is GTSNPN, CDR2 SVGIG, per germline (reference sequence). In nucleotides, the CDR3 is TGTGCCTGGAGTGTATCGGGCTCCTACAATGAGCAGTTCTTC. Protein product: CAWSVSGSYNEQFF.

This clonotype has ten or more counts. The rearrangement uses TRBV5-6 and TRBJ2-7; D might be TRBD1 (5 bases). The V end lost 1 base, the J end lost 7 bases, and 12 bases lay between the germline ends. CDR1 and CDR2 from the germline V gene are SGHDT and YYEEEE. CDR3 length equals 13 residues. CDR3 bases: TGTGCCAGCAGCTTGTCGGACACTGGGGAGCAGTACGTC. Amino acid sequence: CASSLSDTGEQYV.

The chain joins TRBV6-2 or TRBV6-3 to TRBJ1-5, with a possible D match to TRBD1 (5 bases). Trimming left V 6 bases short and J 3 bases short, with 21 bases between. The germline gives CDR1 MNHEY, CDR2 SVGEGT. The CDR3 runs to 17 residues. The CDR3 is CASSNQWDGGLNQPQHF. The CDR3 nucleotides are TGTGCCAGCAGCAACCAATGGGACGGAGGCCTCAATCAGCCCCAGCATTTT.

This clonotype showed up many times. The chain carries TRBV27 and TRBJ2-3; no firm D call. The CDR3 has 14 amino acids. The V and J ends lost 2 bases and 2 bases respectively, with 8 bases between them. CDR1 is MNHEY, CDR2 SMNVEV, per germline (reference sequence). The CDR3 reads CASSLRGLTDTQYF. CDR3 nucleotide sequence: TGTGCCAGCAGTTTACGAGGCCTCACAGATACGCAGTATTTT.

This chain connects TRBV5-1 to TRBJ2-4, with 7 nucleotides matching TRBD1. The CDR3 loop spans 16 amino acids. Per germline, CDR1 SGHRS and CDR2 YFSETQ. J gave up 8 bases and V 4 bases, and 15 bases lay outside the gene matches. The CDR3 nucleotides read TGCGCCAGCAGCGCGAGGACAGGTTTGGGGTCGGACATTCAGTACTTC. This translates into CASSARTGLGSDIQYF.

This clonotype turned up a few times. This chain uses TRBV9 with TRBJ2-5; 8 positions match TRBD1. The CDR3 is 15 amino acids. The J segment lost 4 bases and the V segment lost 3 bases, leaving 8 bases of the junction unmatched. The germline V gene has CDR1 SGDLS and CDR2 YYNGEE. The CDR3 coding sequence is TGTGCCAGCAGCGGTGGGACAGGTTTATCAGAGACCCAGTACTTC. It specifies CASSGGTGLSETQYF.

This chain links TRBV2 with TRBJ1-2, with 7 bases aligning to TRBD1. The J segment lost 7 bases and the V segment lost 6 bases, leaving 11 bases of the junction unmatched. The CDR3 consists of 14 residues. CDR1 and CDR2 (germline): SNHLY, FYNNEI. The CDR3 sequence: CASSPDRARGGYTF. As DNA, the CDR3 is TGTGCCAGCAGCCCTGACAGGGCCAGGGGTGGCTACACCTTC. The full variable domain, rest sourced from reference TRBV2 and TRBJ1-2, is EPEVTQTPSHQVTQMGQEVILRCVPISNHLYFYWYRQILGQKVEFLVSFYNNEISEKSEIFDDQFSVERPDGSNFTLKIRSTKLEDSAMYFCASSPDRARGGYTFGSGTRLTVV.

This clonotype was seen repeatedly, ten times or more. The chain recombines TRBV20-1 with TRBJ2-3, with no clear D. CDR1 is DFQATT, CDR2 SNEGSKA, per germline (reference sequence). The length of the CDR3 is 13 residues. The germline V and J ends were trimmed by 2 bases and 0 bases, with 6 bases remaining between them. This CDR3 is CSARLESTDTQYF. The CDR3 nucleotides read TGCAGTGCTAGATTGGAAAGCACAGATACGCAGTATTTT.